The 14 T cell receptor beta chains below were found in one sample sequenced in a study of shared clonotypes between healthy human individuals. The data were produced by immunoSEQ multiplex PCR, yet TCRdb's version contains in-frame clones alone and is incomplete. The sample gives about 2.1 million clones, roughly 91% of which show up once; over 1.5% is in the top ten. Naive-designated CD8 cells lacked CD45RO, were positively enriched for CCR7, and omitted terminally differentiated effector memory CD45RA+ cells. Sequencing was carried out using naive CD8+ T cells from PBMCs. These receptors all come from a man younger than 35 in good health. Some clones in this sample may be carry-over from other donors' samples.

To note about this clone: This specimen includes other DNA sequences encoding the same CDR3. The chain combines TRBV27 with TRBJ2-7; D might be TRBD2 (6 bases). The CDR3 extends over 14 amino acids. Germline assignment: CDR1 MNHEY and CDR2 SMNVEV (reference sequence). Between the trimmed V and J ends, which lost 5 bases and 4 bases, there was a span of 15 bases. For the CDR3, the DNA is TGTGCCAGCAGTCCCCGGGACTCCCGGTACGAGCAGTACTTC. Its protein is CASSPRDSRYEQYF.

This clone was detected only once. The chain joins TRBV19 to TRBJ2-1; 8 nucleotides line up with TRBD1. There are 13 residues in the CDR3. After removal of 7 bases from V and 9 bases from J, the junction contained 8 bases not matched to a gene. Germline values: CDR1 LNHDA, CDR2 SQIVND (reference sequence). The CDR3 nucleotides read TGTGCCAGTACCAAACAGGGGGGATTTGAGCAGTTCTTC. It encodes CASTKQGGFEQFF.

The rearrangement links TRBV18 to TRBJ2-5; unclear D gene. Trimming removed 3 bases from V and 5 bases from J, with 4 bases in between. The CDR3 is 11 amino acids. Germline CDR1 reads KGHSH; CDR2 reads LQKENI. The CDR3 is CASSPEETQYF. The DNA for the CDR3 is TGTGCCAGCTCACCGGAGGAGACCCAGTACTTC. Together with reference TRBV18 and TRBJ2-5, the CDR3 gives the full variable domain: NAGVMQNPRHLVRRRGQEARLRCSPMKGHSHVYWYRQLPEEGLKFMVYLQKENIIDESGMPKERFSAEFPKEGPSILRIQQVVRGDSAAYFCASSPEETQYFGPGTRLLVL.

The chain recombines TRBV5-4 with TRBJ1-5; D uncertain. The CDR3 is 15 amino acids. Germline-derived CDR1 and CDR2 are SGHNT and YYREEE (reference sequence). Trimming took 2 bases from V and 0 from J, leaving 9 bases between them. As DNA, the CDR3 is TGTGCCAGCAGCTTAGGAGGGAATAGCAATCAGCCCCAGCATTTT. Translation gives CASSLGGNSNQPQHF.

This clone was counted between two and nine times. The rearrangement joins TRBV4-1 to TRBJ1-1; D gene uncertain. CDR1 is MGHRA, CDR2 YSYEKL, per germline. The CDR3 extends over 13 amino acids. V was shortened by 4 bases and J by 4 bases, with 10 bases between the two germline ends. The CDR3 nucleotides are TGCGCCAGCAGCCTCCTTAGCGGCACTGAAGCTTTCTTT. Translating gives CASSLLSGTEAFF.

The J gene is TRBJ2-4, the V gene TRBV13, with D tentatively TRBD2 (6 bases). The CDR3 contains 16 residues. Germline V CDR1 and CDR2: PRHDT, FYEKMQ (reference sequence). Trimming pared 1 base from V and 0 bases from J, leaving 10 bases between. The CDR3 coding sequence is TGTGCCAGCAGCTTAGTGGGGGGTCTAGCCAAAAACATTCAGTACTTC. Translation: CASSLVGGLAKNIQYF.

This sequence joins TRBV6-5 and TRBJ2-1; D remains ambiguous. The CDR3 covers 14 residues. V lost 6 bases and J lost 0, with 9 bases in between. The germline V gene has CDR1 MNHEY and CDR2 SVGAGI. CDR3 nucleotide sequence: TGTGCCAGCAGCCAGACTGTCTCCTACAATGAGCAGTTCTTC. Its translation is CASSQTVSYNEQFF.

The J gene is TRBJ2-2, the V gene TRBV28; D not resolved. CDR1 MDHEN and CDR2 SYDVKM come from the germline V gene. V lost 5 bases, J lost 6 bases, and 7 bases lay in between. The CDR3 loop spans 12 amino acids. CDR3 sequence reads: CASSPLAGELFF. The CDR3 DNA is TGTGCCAGCAGTCCCCTAGCCGGGGAGCTGTTTTTT.

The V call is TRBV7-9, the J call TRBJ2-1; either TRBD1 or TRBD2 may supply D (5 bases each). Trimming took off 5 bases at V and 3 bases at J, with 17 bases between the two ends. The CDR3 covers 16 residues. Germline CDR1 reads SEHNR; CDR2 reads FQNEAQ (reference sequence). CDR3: CASSTRDGPDYNEQFF. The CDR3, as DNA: TGTGCCAGCAGCACCCGGGACGGCCCGGACTACAATGAGCAGTTCTTC. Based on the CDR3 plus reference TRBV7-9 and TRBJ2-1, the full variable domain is DTGVSQNPRHKITKRGQNVTFRCDPISEHNRLYWYRQTLGQGPEFLTYFQNEAQLEKSRLLSDRFSAERPKGSFSTLEIQRTEQGDSAMYLCASSTRDGPDYNEQFFGPGTRLTVL.

Here the CDR3 reads CSVEDPLAGTYNEQFF. CDR3 in DNA: TGCAGCGTTGAAGATCCTCTAGCGGGTACCTACAATGAGCAGTTCTTC. The chain joins TRBV29-1 to TRBJ2-1, with 8 positions matching TRBD2. Losses at the gene ends were 0 bases for V and 2 bases for J; bases not matched to a gene: 6. Germline CDR1 is SQVTM and CDR2 is ANQGSEA. The CDR3 contains 16 residues.

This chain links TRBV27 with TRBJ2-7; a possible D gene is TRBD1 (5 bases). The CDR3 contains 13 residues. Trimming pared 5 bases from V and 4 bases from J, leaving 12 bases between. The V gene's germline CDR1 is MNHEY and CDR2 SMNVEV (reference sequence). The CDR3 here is CASSAGIRYEQYF. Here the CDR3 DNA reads TGTGCCAGCAGTGCAGGGATAAGGTACGAGCAGTACTTC.

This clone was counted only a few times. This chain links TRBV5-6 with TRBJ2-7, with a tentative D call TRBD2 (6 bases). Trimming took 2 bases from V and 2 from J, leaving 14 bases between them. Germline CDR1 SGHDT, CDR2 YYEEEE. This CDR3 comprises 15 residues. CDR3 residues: CASSFWASVAYEQYF. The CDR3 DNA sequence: TGTGCCAGCAGCTTTTGGGCTAGCGTTGCCTACGAGCAGTACTTC.

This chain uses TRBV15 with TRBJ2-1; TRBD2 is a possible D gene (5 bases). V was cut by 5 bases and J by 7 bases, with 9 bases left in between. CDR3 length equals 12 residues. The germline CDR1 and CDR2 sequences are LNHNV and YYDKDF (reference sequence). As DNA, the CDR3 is TGTGCCACCAGCGCCCGGAGGAATGAGCAGTTCTTC. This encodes CATSARRNEQFF.

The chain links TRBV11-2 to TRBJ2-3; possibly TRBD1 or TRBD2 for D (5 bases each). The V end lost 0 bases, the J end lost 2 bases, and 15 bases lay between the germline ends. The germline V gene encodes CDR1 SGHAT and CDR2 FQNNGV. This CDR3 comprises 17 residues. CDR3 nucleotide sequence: TGTGCCAGCAGCTTAGATTATCGTGGGACGATCACAGATACGCAGTATTTT. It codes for CASSLDYRGTITDTQYF.